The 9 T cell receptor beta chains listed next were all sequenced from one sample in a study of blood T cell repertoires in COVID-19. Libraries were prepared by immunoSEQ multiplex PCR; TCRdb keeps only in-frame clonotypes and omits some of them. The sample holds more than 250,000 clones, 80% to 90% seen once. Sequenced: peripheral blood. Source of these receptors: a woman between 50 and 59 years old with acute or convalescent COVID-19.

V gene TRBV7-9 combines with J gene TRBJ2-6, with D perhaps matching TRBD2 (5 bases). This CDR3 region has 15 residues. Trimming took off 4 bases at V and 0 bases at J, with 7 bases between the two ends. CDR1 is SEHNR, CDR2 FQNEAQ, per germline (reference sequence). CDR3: CASSSDYSGANVLTF. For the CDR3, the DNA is TGTGCCAGCAGCTCCGACTACTCTGGGGCCAACGTCCTGACTTTC.

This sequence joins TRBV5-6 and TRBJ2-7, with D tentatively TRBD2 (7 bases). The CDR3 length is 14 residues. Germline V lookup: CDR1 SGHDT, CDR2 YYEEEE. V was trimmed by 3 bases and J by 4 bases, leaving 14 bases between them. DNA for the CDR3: TGTGCCAGCAGCTGGGCGGGGGCCAGATACGAGCAGTACGTC. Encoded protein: CASSWAGARYEQYV.

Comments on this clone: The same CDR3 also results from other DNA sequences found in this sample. CDR3 region: CASSQDLRSNQPQHF. The CDR3 region has the DNA TGCGCCAGCAGCCAAGATCTGCGGAGCAATCAGCCCCAGCATTTT. The gene calls are TRBV4-1 and TRBJ1-5; D call uncertain. The CDR3 has 15 residues. Trimming cost V 0 bases and J 1 base, with 7 bases left between them. CDR1 and CDR2 (germline): MGHRA, YSYEKL.

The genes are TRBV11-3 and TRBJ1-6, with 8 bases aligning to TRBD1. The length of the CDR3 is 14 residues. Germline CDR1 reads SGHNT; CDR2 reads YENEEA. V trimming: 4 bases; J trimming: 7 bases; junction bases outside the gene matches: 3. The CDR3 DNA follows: TGTGCCAGCAGCTCAGGACAGGGAAATTCACCCCTCCACTTT. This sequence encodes CASSSGQGNSPLHF.

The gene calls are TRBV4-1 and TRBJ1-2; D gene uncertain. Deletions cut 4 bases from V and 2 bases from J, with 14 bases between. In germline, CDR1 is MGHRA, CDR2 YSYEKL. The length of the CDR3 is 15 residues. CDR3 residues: CASSRLSHPNYGYTF. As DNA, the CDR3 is TGCGCCAGCAGCCGGCTTTCACACCCCAACTATGGCTACACCTTC.

The CDR3 is CASSDGRTGVRDTQYF. The DNA of the CDR3 is TGTGCCAGCTCAGACGGACGGACAGGGGTTAGAGATACGCAGTATTTT. V usage is TRBV18 and J usage is TRBJ2-3; TRBD1 aligns across 9 bases. V shed 5 bases, J shed 5 bases, and the junction held 11 bases outside the gene matches. Germline V gene sequence: CDR1 KGHSH, CDR2 LQKENI. The CDR3 is 16 residues long. The whole variable domain, filled in from reference TRBV18 and TRBJ2-3, reads NAGVMQNPRHLVRRRGQEARLRCSPMKGHSHVYWYRQLPEEGLKFMVYLQKENIIDESGMPKERFSAEFPKEGPSILRIQQVVRGDSAAYFCASSDGRTGVRDTQYFGPGTRLTVL.

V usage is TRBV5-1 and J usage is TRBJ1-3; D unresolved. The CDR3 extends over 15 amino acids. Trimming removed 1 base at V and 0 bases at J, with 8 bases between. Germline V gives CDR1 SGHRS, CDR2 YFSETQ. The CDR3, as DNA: TGCGCCAGCAGCTTGACAGCTGGCTCTGGAAACACCATATATTTT. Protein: CASSLTAGSGNTIYF.

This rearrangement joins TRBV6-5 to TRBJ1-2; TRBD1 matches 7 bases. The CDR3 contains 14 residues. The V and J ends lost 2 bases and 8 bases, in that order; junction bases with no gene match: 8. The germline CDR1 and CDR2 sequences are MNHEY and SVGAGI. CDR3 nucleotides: TGTGCCAGCAGTTACGGACAGGCCCCAGGGGGCTACACCTTC. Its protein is CASSYGQAPGGYTF.

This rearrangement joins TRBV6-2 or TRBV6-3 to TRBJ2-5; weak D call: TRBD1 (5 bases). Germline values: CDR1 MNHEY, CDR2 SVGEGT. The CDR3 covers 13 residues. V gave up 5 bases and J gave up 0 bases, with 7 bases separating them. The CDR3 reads CASSDRYQETQYF. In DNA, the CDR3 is TGTGCCAGCAGTGACAGATACCAAGAGACCCAGTACTTC.